The source of this TCR beta chain is a study of T cells in Graves' hyperthyroidism and ophthalmopathy. Findings and caveats of the study: The model anticipated ophthalmopathy a median about 7 months pre-onset.

RNA transcripts served as the template for amplifying TCR beta CDR3 regions. HTBI primers were the set used in a first-round RT-PCR of the TCR CDR3. Using its own MiXCR run on the multiplex PCR reads, TCRdb lists one record per CDR3 protein. The sample lists 500,000 to 750,000 distinct CDR3 sequences; around 46% were seen once. The germline V gene encodes CDR1 DFQATT and CDR2 SNEGSKA (reference sequence). The CDR3 loop spans 11 amino acids. This clonotype was picked up a small number of times. Its antigen is still unknown. Graves' hyperthyroidism showing no ophthalmopathy progression within 18 months was considered stable. Hyperthyroidism in the patients, aged 18 to 65, was newly diagnosed and under 2 months in duration. Uncontrolled infection, other autoimmune disease, pregnancy or lactation led to exclusion.

The material sequenced was peripheral blood or thyroid tissue (not recorded which). The rearrangement links TRBV20-1 to TRBJ1-1; D might be TRBD1 (5 bases). The clonotype originates from a young woman with Graves' hyperthyroidism. Here the CDR3 reads CRDLGGTEAFF. CDR3 bases: TGCAGGGACTTGGGGGGAACTGAAGCTTTCTTT.